The 4 T cell receptor beta chains presented below share a single source sample, sequenced in a study of blood T cell repertoires in COVID-19. This table comes from immunoSEQ multiplex PCR, and its TCRdb copy is limited to in-frame clones, with some not included. The sample lists roughly 300,000 clones, roughly 84% occurring once. The sequencing sample was made of PBMCs or T cells enriched from blood (not recorded which). These receptor sequences come from a woman in her twenties or thirties who had recovered from COVID-19.

The chain joins TRBV6-5 to TRBJ1-2; no firm D call. Germline V gene lookup returns CDR1 MNHEY and CDR2 SVGAGI. The V end was cut by 4 bases, the J end by 6 bases, with 12 bases between. This CDR3 has 13 residues. The CDR3 here is CASSSPPYHGYTF. CDR3 bases: TGTGCCAGCAGTTCCCCCCCCTACCATGGCTACACCTTC.

This sequence joins TRBV5-6 and TRBJ1-4; D is perhaps TRBD1 (6 bases). Germline assignment: CDR1 SGHDT and CDR2 YYEEEE. The CDR3 sequence is 15 residues long. V was shortened by 0 bases and J by 8 bases, with 14 bases between the two germline ends. In nucleotides, the CDR3 is TGTGCCAGCAGCTTGGTTACAGGGTCCGGGGAAAAACTGTTTTTT. Translating it yields CASSLVTGSGEKLFF. The full variable domain, rest sourced from reference TRBV5-6 and TRBJ1-4, is DAGVTQSPTHLIKTRGQQVTLRCSPKSGHDTVSWYQQALGQGPQFIFQYYEEEERQRGNFPDRFSGHQFPNYSSELNVNALLLGDSALYLCASSLVTGSGEKLFFGSGTQLSVL.

The V gene is TRBV2, the J gene TRBJ1-4; a possible D gene is TRBD1 (5 bases). The CDR3 runs 14 residues. V shed 3 bases and J shed 6 bases, with 11 bases lying between them. CDR1 SNHLY and CDR2 FYNNEI come from the germline V gene. This chain's CDR3 is CASSDRRGYEKLFF. CDR3 DNA: TGTGCCAGCAGTGATAGGCGGGGGTATGAAAAACTGTTTTTT.

This chain links TRBV24-1 with TRBJ2-3; TRBD2 matches at 13 bases. V was clipped by 3 bases and J by 10 bases; unmatched bases: 9. CDR1 and CDR2 (germline): KGHDR, SFDVKD. This CDR3 has 16 residues. CDR3 DNA sequence: TGTGCCACCAGTGATGTGATTGGGACTAGCGGGGCTCCGCAGTATTTT. It specifies CATSDVIGTSGAPQYF.